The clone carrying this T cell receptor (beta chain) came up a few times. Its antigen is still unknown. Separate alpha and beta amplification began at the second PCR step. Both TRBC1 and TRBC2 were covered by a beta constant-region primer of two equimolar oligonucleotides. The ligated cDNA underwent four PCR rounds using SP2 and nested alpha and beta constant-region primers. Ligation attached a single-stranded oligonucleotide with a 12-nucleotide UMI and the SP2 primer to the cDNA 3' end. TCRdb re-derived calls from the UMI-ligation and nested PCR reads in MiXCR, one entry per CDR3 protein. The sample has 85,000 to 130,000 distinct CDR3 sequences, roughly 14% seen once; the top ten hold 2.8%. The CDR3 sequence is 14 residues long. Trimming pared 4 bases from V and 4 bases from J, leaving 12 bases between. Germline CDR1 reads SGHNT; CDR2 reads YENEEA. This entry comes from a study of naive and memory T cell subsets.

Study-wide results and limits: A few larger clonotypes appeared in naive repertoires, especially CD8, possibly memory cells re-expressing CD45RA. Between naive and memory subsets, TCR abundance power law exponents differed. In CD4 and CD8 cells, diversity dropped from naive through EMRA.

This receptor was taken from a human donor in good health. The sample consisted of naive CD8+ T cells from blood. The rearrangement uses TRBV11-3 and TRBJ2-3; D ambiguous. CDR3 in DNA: TGTGCCAGCAGCTCCCCCGGGCGTGCAGATACGCAGTATTTT. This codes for CASSSPGRADTQYF.